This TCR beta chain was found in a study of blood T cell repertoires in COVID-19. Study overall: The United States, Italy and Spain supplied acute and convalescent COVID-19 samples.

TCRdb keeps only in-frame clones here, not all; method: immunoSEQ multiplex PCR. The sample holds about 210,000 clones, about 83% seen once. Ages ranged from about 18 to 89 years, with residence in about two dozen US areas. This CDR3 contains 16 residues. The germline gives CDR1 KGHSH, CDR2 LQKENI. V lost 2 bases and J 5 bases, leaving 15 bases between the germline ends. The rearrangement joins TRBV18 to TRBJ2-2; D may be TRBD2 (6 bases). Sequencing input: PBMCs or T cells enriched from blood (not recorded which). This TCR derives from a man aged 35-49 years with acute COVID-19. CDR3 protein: CASSPGGLARTGELFF. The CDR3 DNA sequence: TGTGCCAGCTCACCAGGAGGGCTAGCAAGGACCGGGGAGCTGTTTTTT.